This T cell receptor (beta chain) was retrieved from a study of blood T cell repertoires in COVID-19. Study-level information: From the United States, Italy and Spain came samples of acute and convalescent COVID-19. PBMCs, B-cell-depleted T cells, or T cells were the source of the cDNA or gDNA that made up the material.

A remark on this clone: Other DNA sequences of this sample code for an identical CDR3.

The CDR3 is made up of 14 amino acids. Per the original data handling: Estimates of nucleated cell counts were drawn from the amplification of reference gene primers. This table comes from immunoSEQ multiplex PCR, and its TCRdb copy is limited to in-frame clones, with some not included. Clonal size and the V and J genes are those of that table, whereas D and trimming came from the DNA. The sample has roughly 700,000 clones; around 90% are singletons. The source material was peripheral blood. V usage is TRBV21-1 and J usage is TRBJ2-1; the listed D gene, TRBD1, was not tested against the DNA. TRBV21-1 has pseudogene status. The receptor was derived from a woman under 30 with acute or convalescent COVID-19. CDR3 residues: CATLDRLRYNEQFF. Written as DNA, the CDR3 is TGTGCCACCCTGGACAGACTACGCTACAATGAGCAGTTCTTC.